A single sample is the source of the 3 T cell receptor beta chains below, sequenced in a study of identical twins. TCRdb ran MiXCR on the 5' RACE reads and lists one entry per CDR3 protein. The table includes about 550,000 distinct CDR3 sequences, approximately 20% detected once. These data are also associated with another study on yellow fever vaccine responses in identical twins.

The sequenced sample was CD4+ T cells sorted from blood. The receptors were gathered from a woman aged 18-30 years in good health.

The chain employs TRBV5-1 and TRBJ1-6; D unresolved. The V gene lost 4 bases and the J gene lost 13 bases, with 12 bases spanning the gap. Germline V gene sequence: CDR1 SGHRS, CDR2 YFSETQ. The CDR3 consists of 12 residues. The CDR3: CASSPVEGPLHF. CDR3 DNA: TGCGCCAGCAGCCCGGTGGAGGGTCCCCTCCACTTT.

The CDR3 spells CASCSGGAGETQYF. CDR3 bases: TGTGCCAGCTGCTCTGGGGGGGCTGGAGAGACCCAGTACTTC. The genes are TRBV27 and TRBJ2-5; D is perhaps TRBD2 (7 bases). Germline CDR1 is MNHEY and CDR2 is SMNVEV (reference sequence). Trimming cost V 8 bases and J 4 bases, with 17 bases left between them. This CDR3 region has 14 residues.

This chain joins TRBV2 and TRBJ2-3, with D perhaps assigned TRBD1 or TRBD2 (5 bases each). Germline V gene lookup returns CDR1 SNHLY and CDR2 FYNNEI. Trimming left V 5 bases short and J 0 bases short, with 21 bases between. This CDR3 contains 18 residues. CDR3 loop: CASSLALWDASSTDTQYF. The CDR3, as DNA: TGTGCCAGCAGTTTAGCGCTCTGGGACGCCTCTAGCACAGATACGCAGTATTTT.